The 11 T cell receptor beta chains reported below all come from one sample, sequenced in a study of shared T cell receptors in the human thymus. The data were produced by immunoSEQ multiplex PCR, yet TCRdb's version contains in-frame clones alone and is incomplete. This table has about 660,000 clones, around 87% appearing once. This sample was shared with a second study, whose subject was human thymus T cells.

Sample: thymocytes. These TCRs come from a boy under two years old with a congenital heart defect.

The table lists this clone with a count of one. The rearrangement links TRBV28 to TRBJ2-4, with 8 bases fitting TRBD1. Germline V lookup: CDR1 MDHEN, CDR2 SYDVKM. The CDR3 extends over 19 amino acids. J gave up 1 base and V 6 bases, and 17 bases lay outside the gene matches. As DNA, the CDR3 is TGTGCCAGCAGATCACCTAATACCGACAGGGGAAAGGCCAAAAACATTCAGTACTTC. This translates into CASRSPNTDRGKAKNIQYF.

The chain employs TRBV25-1 and TRBJ1-5, with 8 nucleotides matching TRBD1. There are 14 residues in the CDR3. V shed 4 bases, J shed 5 bases, and the junction held 4 bases outside the gene matches. Germline V CDR1 and CDR2: MGHDK, SYGVNS. The CDR3 spells CASSAQGAHQPQHF. In nucleotides, the CDR3 is TGTGCCAGCAGTGCCCAGGGGGCACATCAGCCCCAGCATTTT.

This clone was picked up one time. The chain links TRBV5-6 to TRBJ1-1; D may be TRBD1 (5 bases). Germline assignment: CDR1 SGHDT and CDR2 YYEEEE. CDR3 length: 16 residues. Trimming left V 0 bases short and J 1 base short, with 13 bases between. The CDR3 DNA is TGTGCCAGCAGCTTGGATTGGCAGGGAGGGAACACTGAAGCTTTCTTT. Translated: CASSLDWQGGNTEAFF.

This sequence joins TRBV28 and TRBJ1-4, with TRBD1 matching 10 bases. The length of the CDR3 is 16 residues. CDR1 MDHEN and CDR2 SYDVKM come from the germline V gene. V shed 10 bases and J 2 bases; nucleotides not matched to a gene: 10. The CDR3 sequence: CATAYTGQGTNEKLFF. CDR3 in DNA: TGTGCCACCGCCTACACGGGACAGGGGACTAATGAAAAACTGTTTTTT.

This clone was counted a few times. The chain is built from TRBV27 and TRBJ2-3, with 13 bases lining up with TRBD2. V was clipped by 5 bases and J by 3 bases; unmatched bases: 2. Germline lookup yields CDR1 MNHEY and CDR2 SMNVEV (reference sequence). The CDR3 totals 15 residues. In nucleotides, the CDR3 is TGTGCCAGCAGTAGGACTAGCGGGAGAACAGATACGCAGTATTTT. Protein: CASSRTSGRTDTQYF.

In its sample, this clone was seen once. V gene TRBV4-2 combines with J gene TRBJ1-5; D possibly corresponds to TRBD1 (5 bases). Per germline, CDR1 LGHNA and CDR2 YNFKEQ. The CDR3 covers 15 residues. With 0 bases removed from V and 3 bases from J, the gap between germline ends came to 9 bases. The CDR3: CASSQDRDHNQPQHF. CDR3 DNA: TGTGCCAGCAGCCAAGACAGGGATCACAATCAGCCCCAGCATTTT.

V and J are TRBV7-9 and TRBJ2-5; 15 nucleotides align to TRBD2. The V segment lost 5 bases and the J segment 5 bases; nucleotides outside the gene matches: 9. The CDR3 covers 17 residues. CDR1 is SEHNR and CDR2 is FQNEAQ in the germline V gene (reference sequence). The CDR3 here is CASSPGTSGGYLETQYF. CDR3 coding DNA: TGTGCCAGCAGCCCCGGGACTAGCGGGGGGTATCTGGAGACCCAGTACTTC. Using reference TRBV7-9 and TRBJ2-5 for the parts outside the CDR3, the full variable domain is DTGVSQNPRHKITKRGQNVTFRCDPISEHNRLYWYRQTLGQGPEFLTYFQNEAQLEKSRLLSDRFSAERPKGSFSTLEIQRTEQGDSAMYLCASSPGTSGGYLETQYFGPGTRLLVL.

V and J are TRBV10-2 and TRBJ2-7; 10 bases line up with TRBD2. This CDR3 region has 17 residues. The ends lost 4 bases at V and 2 bases at J; junction bases unmatched: 11. Germline CDR1 and CDR2: WSHSY and SAAADI. CDR3 in DNA: TGCGCCAGCAGTGGGGGGGTAGCGGGAGGTTCCACCTACGAGCAGTACTTC. Protein sequence: CASSGGVAGGSTYEQYF.

The J gene is TRBJ1-1, the V gene TRBV28; no reliable D call. The CDR3 is 13 amino acids. Germline values: CDR1 MDHEN, CDR2 SYDVKM. V shed 3 bases and J shed 11 bases, with 16 bases lying between them. As DNA, the CDR3 is TGTGCCAGCAGTTTTGGACCCAGAGGGAAGGCTTTCTTT. This translates into CASSFGPRGKAFF.

The genes are TRBV10-3 and TRBJ2-7, with D perhaps matching TRBD2 (5 bases). From germline, CDR1 is ENHRY and CDR2 SYGVKD. CDR3 length: 13 residues. V was pared by 4 bases and J by 4 bases, with 11 bases between. The CDR3 is CAISGREGYEQYF. The CDR3 DNA follows: TGTGCCATCAGTGGCCGGGAAGGGTACGAGCAGTACTTC.

The J gene is TRBJ1-4, the V gene TRBV5-4, with 9 bases lining up with TRBD1. Germline trimming cut 4 bases from V and 3 bases from J; bases unmatched to any gene: 7. Germline-derived CDR1 and CDR2 are SGHNT and YYREEE (reference sequence). This CDR3 comprises 16 residues. In DNA form, the CDR3 reads TGTGCCAGCAGCAACACAGGGGGCAAAGCTAATGAAAAACTGTTTTTT. This sequence encodes CASSNTGGKANEKLFF.